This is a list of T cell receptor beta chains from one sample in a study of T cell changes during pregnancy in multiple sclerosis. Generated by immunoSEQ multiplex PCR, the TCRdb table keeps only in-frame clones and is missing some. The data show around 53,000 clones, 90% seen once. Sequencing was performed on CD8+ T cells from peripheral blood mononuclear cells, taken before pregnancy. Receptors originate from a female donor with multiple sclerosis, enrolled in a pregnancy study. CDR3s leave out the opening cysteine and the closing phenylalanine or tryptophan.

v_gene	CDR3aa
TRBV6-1	ASSESSGGPYEQY
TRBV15	ATSRIPRTPSTDTQY
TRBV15	ATRKGGESGELF
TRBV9	ASSAVQGLIMNTEAF
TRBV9	ASSLPLAGDETQY
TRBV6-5	ASSPGLVSDTQY
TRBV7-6	ASSQGDSYGYT
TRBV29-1	SVEDAQGENTEAF
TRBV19	ASSIARDSEAF
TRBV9	ASSVVGVAGGNTGELF
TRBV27	ASSLSWGGQATQY
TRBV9	ASSPAGSSYNSPLH
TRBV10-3	AISESKFDLDRKTGNTIY